One sample yielded the 27 T cell receptor beta chains listed below, sequenced in a study of cytomegalovirus exposure and HLA in healthy donors. Generated by immunoSEQ multiplex PCR, the TCRdb table keeps only in-frame clones and is missing some. The sample includes about 73,000 clones, approximately 95% of them seen just once. Sequenced: PBMCs. The origin of the receptors is a man between 18 and 29 years old in good health and CMV-seronegative.

The gene calls are TRBV7-9 and TRBJ2-3, with TRBD2 matching over 10 bases. Unmatched junction bases numbered 8, after V lost 4 bases and J lost 1 base. The CDR3 is made up of 17 amino acids. Germline-derived CDR1 and CDR2 are SEHNR and FQNEAQ (reference sequence). CDR3: CASSSSGGDLRTDTQYF. In DNA, the CDR3 is TGTGCCAGCAGCTCCAGCGGGGGGGACTTACGCACAGATACGCAGTATTTT.

V and J are TRBV18 and TRBJ2-1; TRBD2 agrees at 11 bases. Trimming removed 0 bases from V and 3 bases from J; junction bases left unmatched: 4. CDR1 and CDR2 from the germline V gene are KGHSH and LQKENI. The CDR3 runs to 17 residues. The CDR3 loop is CASSPPLAGGVYNEQFF. As DNA, the CDR3 is TGTGCCAGCTCACCACCCCTAGCGGGGGGTGTCTACAATGAGCAGTTCTTC.

This chain links TRBV6-5 with TRBJ2-3; TRBD1 aligns across 10 bases. The CDR3 consists of 15 residues. The J segment lost 8 bases and the V segment lost 9 bases, leaving 14 bases of the junction unmatched. Germline CDR1 and CDR2: MNHEY and SVGAGI. The CDR3 region is CASSPLTGGVGTQYF. The CDR3 coding sequence is TGTGCCAGTTCTCCCCTGACAGGGGGCGTCGGTACGCAGTATTTT.

The V and J genes are TRBV12-5 and TRBJ1-5; no reliable D call. V was cut by 3 bases and J by 7 bases, with 10 bases left in between. Per the germline V gene, CDR1 is LGHNT and CDR2 is FRNRAP. This CDR3 region has 13 residues. The CDR3 region has the DNA TGTGCTAGTGGTTTACTAGGAGGGCAGCCCCAGCATTTT. Amino acid sequence: CASGLLGGQPQHF.

This CDR3 reads CASSLPGTGELFF. CDR3 nucleotide sequence: TGTGCCAGCAGTTTACCGGGCACCGGGGAGCTGTTTTTT. V and J are TRBV27 and TRBJ2-2; D not resolved. Germline CDR1 is MNHEY and CDR2 is SMNVEV (reference sequence). The CDR3 length is 13 residues. The germline V and J ends were trimmed by 2 bases and 4 bases, with 5 bases remaining between them.

The CDR3 is CASGQVPSSYNEQFF. For the CDR3, the DNA is TGCGCCAGCGGACAGGTTCCCAGCTCCTACAATGAGCAGTTCTTC. J is TRBJ2-1 and V is TRBV5-1; 7 bases agree with TRBD1. This CDR3 spans 15 amino acids. The V gene end was trimmed by 7 bases and the J gene end by 0 bases; junction bases not matched to a gene: 7. Germline V gives CDR1 SGHRS, CDR2 YFSETQ.

The chain combines TRBV28 with TRBJ2-1; TRBD2 matches 9 bases. The germline CDR1 and CDR2 sequences are MDHEN and SYDVKM. The CDR3 is made up of 15 amino acids. Germline trimming cut 6 bases from V and 6 bases from J; bases unmatched to any gene: 9. DNA for the CDR3: TGTGCCAGCAGGCGTTATAGCGGGGGCTCCAATGAGCAGTTCTTC. This codes for CASRRYSGGSNEQFF.

Only a few counts were recorded for this clone. The chain couples TRBV27 to TRBJ1-4; D not certain. V was clipped by 7 bases and J by 4 bases, with 16 bases between them. The CDR3 contains 15 residues. CDR1 and CDR2 (germline): MNHEY, SMNVEV (reference sequence). In DNA, the CDR3 is TGTGCCAGCACCAGAGGCCTGGGTGGTAATGAAAAACTGTTTTTT. Its protein product is CASTRGLGGNEKLFF.

Worth noting for this clone: Sequence at one end of the junction differs from germline and may be a read error. This chain connects TRBV4-2 to TRBJ2-5, with D uncertain. The germline V gene has CDR1 LGHNA and CDR2 YNFKEQ. The CDR3 is made up of 15 amino acids. The CDR3 is CASSQDGGYQEAQYF. CDR3 sequence (DNA): TGTGCCAGCAGCCAAGATGGTGGCTACCAAGAGGCCCAGTACTTC.

The chain uses TRBV19 and TRBJ1-5; D is unresolved. Germline V gene data show CDR1 as LNHDA and CDR2 as SQIVND (reference sequence). The CDR3 has 15 amino acids. Between the trimmed V and J ends, which lost 1 base and 11 bases, there was a span of 18 bases. The CDR3 loop reads CASSIACRMEVAQHF. The DNA for the CDR3 is TGTGCCAGTAGTATAGCGTGCAGGATGGAGGTGGCCCAGCATTTT.

The rearrangement uses TRBV18 and TRBJ1-2, with 9 bases fitting TRBD1. The V segment lost 0 bases and the J segment 4 bases; nucleotides outside the gene matches: 6. Germline lookup yields CDR1 KGHSH and CDR2 LQKENI. CDR3 size: 16 residues. The CDR3 region has the DNA TGTGCCAGCTCACCACCTCTTACAGGGGGCGGCTATGGCTACACCTTC. Its translation: CASSPPLTGGGYGYTF.

Only one count was recorded for this clone. The V gene is TRBV2, the J gene TRBJ2-3; D might be TRBD1 (6 bases). Looked up from germline, CDR1 is SNHLY and CDR2 is FYNNEI. V lost 8 bases and J lost 2, with 17 bases in between. CDR3 length: 15 amino acids. CDR3 DNA sequence: TGTGCCAGCCGATACAGGGAAGTGAACACAGATACGCAGTATTTT. Protein sequence: CASRYREVNTDTQYF.

The chain joins TRBV19 to TRBJ1-6, with a tentative D call TRBD1 (5 bases). Germline lookup yields CDR1 LNHDA and CDR2 SQIVND (reference sequence). This CDR3 has 15 amino acids. Trimming pared 7 bases from V and 8 bases from J, leaving 18 bases between. The DNA for the CDR3 is TGTGCCAGTAAGGATTCGGGAGGGGATTATTCACCCCTCCACTTT. It encodes CASKDSGGDYSPLHF.

The V gene is TRBV19, the J gene TRBJ1-2, with 7 bases matching TRBD1. The CDR3 totals 18 residues. Germline V gene data show CDR1 as LNHDA and CDR2 as SQIVND (reference sequence). V dropped 5 bases and J dropped 0; count of bases not matched to a gene: 15. The CDR3 nucleotides are TGTGCCAGTAGTCCCCGGAAGGGACAGCGTTTAGCTAACTATGGCTACACCTTC. This translates into CASSPRKGQRLANYGYTF.

The V gene is TRBV6-1, the J gene TRBJ1-2; 8 positions agree with TRBD1. The CDR3 totals 14 residues. V lost 1 base to trimming and J lost 4 bases; unmatched junction nucleotides: 2. CDR1 and CDR2 (germline): MNHNS, SASEGT. CDR3 coding DNA: TGTGCCAGCAGTGAAGAACAGGGGGGCTATGGCTACACCTTC. It yields the protein CASSEEQGGYGYTF.

This clone was detected a few times. The chain has TRBV29-1 and TRBJ2-2, with D possibly matching TRBD1 (6 bases). V lost 7 bases and J 4 bases, leaving 16 bases between the germline ends. Germline lookup yields CDR1 SQVTM and CDR2 ANQGSEA. This CDR3 has 14 residues. Written as DNA, the CDR3 is TGCAGCGCCGTGGTAGGGACAATCACCGGGGAGCTGTTTTTT. The encoded protein is CSAVVGTITGELFF.

The CDR3, as DNA: TGCGCCAGCAGCTTGGGAGGTAGCAATCAGCCCCAGCATTTT. Amino acid sequence: CASSLGGSNQPQHF. The chain carries TRBV5-1 and TRBJ1-5; D not resolved. CDR1 and CDR2 (germline): SGHRS, YFSETQ. Trimming stripped 0 bases from V and 0 bases from J, with 4 bases between. The CDR3 runs to 14 residues.

The CDR3 sequence: CATSFDRPYEQYF. CDR3 in DNA: TGTGCCACCAGCTTCGACAGGCCCTACGAGCAGTACTTC. This chain joins TRBV15 and TRBJ2-7, with D perhaps matching TRBD1 (6 bases). Germline V gives CDR1 LNHNV, CDR2 YYDKDF (reference sequence). Deletions cut 5 bases from V and 2 bases from J, with 10 bases between. The CDR3 sequence is 13 residues long.

V usage is TRBV20-1 and J usage is TRBJ2-7, with 7 bases aligning to TRBD2. This CDR3 comprises 11 residues. The germline V gene has CDR1 DFQATT and CDR2 SNEGSKA (reference sequence). V lost 7 bases and J lost 5; bases outside the gene matches: 5. Written as DNA, the CDR3 is TGCAGTGGGTACGGGGGGAACGAGCAGTACTTC. Residues: CSGYGGNEQYF.

V gene TRBV7-3 combines with J gene TRBJ1-1; a weak D match, TRBD1 (5 bases). Trimming left V 7 bases short and J 0 bases short, with 9 bases between. Germline V gene data show CDR1 as SGHTA and CDR2 as FQGTGA. The CDR3 sequence is 13 residues long. The CDR3 is CASKTDMNTEAFF. The CDR3 bases are TGTGCCAGCAAGACAGACATGAACACTGAAGCTTTCTTT.

The chain links TRBV7-9 to TRBJ1-1, with TRBD1 as a possible D gene (5 bases). CDR1 and CDR2 from the germline V gene are SEHNR and FQNEAQ (reference sequence). The CDR3 spans 17 residues. Trimming stripped 5 bases from V and 4 bases from J, with 23 bases between. This chain's CDR3 is CASSAKSLRVVGTEAFF. The CDR3 DNA reads as TGTGCCAGCAGCGCCAAATCCCTCAGGGTGGTGGGCACTGAAGCTTTCTTT.

The chain joins TRBV7-8 to TRBJ2-1, with D perhaps matching TRBD2 (5 bases). V gave up 5 bases and J gave up 12 bases, with 14 bases separating them. CDR1 SGHVS and CDR2 FQNEAQ come from the germline V gene. This CDR3 region has 12 residues. CDR3 residues: CASSPRTPGQFF. In DNA, the CDR3 is TGTGCCAGCAGCCCAAGGACTCCGGGGCAGTTCTTC. Looking up the rest from reference TRBV7-8 and TRBJ2-1 gives the full variable domain: GAGVSQSPRYKVAKRGQDVALRCDPISGHVSLFWYQQALGQGPEFLTYFQNEAQLDKSGLPSDRFFAERPEGSVSTLKIQRTQQEDSAVYLCASSPRTPGQFFGPGTRLTVL.

About this clone: The conserved phenylalanine or tryptophan normally closing the CDR3 is absent here, so this likely arose from a read error. The limits of the CDR3 on the DNA are not certain, so only TCRdb's listed CDR3 is given. The rearrangement links TRBV6-5 to TRBJ1-1. Germline CDR1 is MNHEY and CDR2 is SVGAGI. Both ends counted, the CDR3 spans 11 residues. CDR3 region: CASSAGGTVVL.

The chain is built from TRBV5-5 and TRBJ2-2; a possible D gene is TRBD1 (6 bases). CDR1 SGHKS and CDR2 YYEKEE come from the germline V gene (reference sequence). This CDR3 region has 16 residues. Trimming cost V 6 bases and J 0 bases, with 15 bases left between them. The CDR3 DNA reads TGTGCCAGCATCAACCGGAGGACAGCGAACACCGGGGAGCTGTTTTTT. It specifies CASINRRTANTGELFF.

The rearrangement joins TRBV9 to TRBJ1-2, with TRBD1 identical over 9 bases. Per the germline V gene, CDR1 is SGDLS and CDR2 is YYNGEE. Trimming at V came to 5 bases and at J to 6 bases, leaving 8 bases not matched to a gene. The CDR3 loop spans 14 amino acids. The CDR3 DNA follows: TGTGCCAGCAGTACAGGGGGCGACTCCCATGGCTACACCTTC. Encoded protein: CASSTGGDSHGYTF.

The chain carries TRBV10-2 and TRBJ1-2, with D possibly TRBD1 on 5 matching bases. Trimming cost V 2 bases and J 7 bases, with 14 bases left between them. Germline CDR1 is WSHSY and CDR2 is SAAADI. CDR3 length: 14 amino acids. In DNA form, the CDR3 reads TGCGCCAGCAGTGAGAGTGCAGTAGGGGCTGGCTACACCTTC. It translates to CASSESAVGAGYTF.

J is TRBJ2-7 and V is TRBV2; D gene uncertain. Germline-derived CDR1 and CDR2 are SNHLY and FYNNEI. V gave up 0 bases and J gave up 7 bases, with 10 bases separating them. The CDR3 is 13 amino acids. The CDR3 DNA reads TGTGCCAGCAGTGAAGCGCATTCCGGGGAGCAGTACTTC. Amino acid sequence: CASSEAHSGEQYF.